This TCR beta chain was sequenced during a study of human thymus T cells. Study-wide points: There appeared to be biased usage of V and J genes in thymic and blood repertoires.

This clone was observed once. The antigen remains unidentified. Sequencing was performed with immunoSEQ multiplex PCR; in TCRdb, only in-frame clones are kept and a portion is missing. The table includes around 44,000 clones, 94% detected once. Donors were healthy Finnish infants having corrective surgery for congenital heart defects. An approximately 0.45-1 mL peripheral blood aliquot was taken intraoperatively from four of eight donors. Deletions cut 3 bases from V and 10 bases from J, with 13 bases between. CDR3 size: 14 residues. Per germline, CDR1 LNHDA and CDR2 SQIVND (reference sequence). Sequencing was carried out using blood. The chain links TRBV19 to TRBJ1-6; unclear D gene. The clonotype originates from a boy under two years old with a congenital heart defect but otherwise immunologically healthy. DNA for the CDR3: TGTGCCAGTAGTATGAGCTGGAGTGGCTCACCCCTCCACTTT. This codes for CASSMSWSGSPLHF.